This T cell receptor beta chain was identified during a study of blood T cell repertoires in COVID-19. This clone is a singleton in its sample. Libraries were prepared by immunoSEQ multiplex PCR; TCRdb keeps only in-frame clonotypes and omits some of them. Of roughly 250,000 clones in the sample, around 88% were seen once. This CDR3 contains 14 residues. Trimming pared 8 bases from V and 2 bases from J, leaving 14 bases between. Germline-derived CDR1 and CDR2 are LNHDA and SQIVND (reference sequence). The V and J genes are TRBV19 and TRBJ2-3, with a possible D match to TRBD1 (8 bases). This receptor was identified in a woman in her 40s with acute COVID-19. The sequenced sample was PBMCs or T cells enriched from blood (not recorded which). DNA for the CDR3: TGTGCCAGTGGAACAGGGGGGGACACAGATACGCAGTATTTT. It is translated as CASGTGGDTDTQYF. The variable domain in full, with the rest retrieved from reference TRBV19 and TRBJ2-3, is DGGITQSPKYLFRKEGQNVTLSCEQNLNHDAMYWYRQDPGQGLRLIYYSQIVNDFQKGDIAEGYSVSREKKESFPLTVTSAQKNPTAFYLCASGTGGDTDTQYFGPGTRLTVL.